The entry below gives a single T cell receptor beta chain sequence along with its context. Its matching antigen is unknown. The sample originates from a study of T cell responses to AZD1222 COVID-19 vaccine. Produced via immunoSEQ multiplex PCR; TCRdb's table is partial and in-frame only. This table has tens of thousands of clones, 80% to 90% appearing once. Germline-derived CDR1 and CDR2 are SGHNT and YENEEA. The CDR3 runs 17 residues. The V segment lost 3 bases and the J segment 2 bases; nucleotides outside the gene matches: 7. Study-level findings and limits: No repertoire was sampled before or during the peak T cell response, only after it. Vaccine-associated CD4 TCRs spanned spike, dominant at 160-218 and 743-854.

The genes are TRBV11-3 and TRBJ1-3; TRBD1 matches at 10 bases. This material consisted of peripheral blood, taken 28 days after the second AZD1222 dose. This TCR derives from an adult who received the AZD1222 COVID-19 vaccine. CDR3 DNA sequence: TGTGCCAGCAGCTTTCGTGACAGGGGGCTGGCTGGAAACACCATATATTTT. Its translation is CASSFRDRGLAGNTIYF.